A selection of T cell receptor beta chains follows, all from one sample in a study of blood T cell repertoires in COVID-19. Sequenced by immunoSEQ multiplex PCR; TCRdb stores in-frame clones only, minus some. The data show around 190,000 clones, with 80% to 90% seen just once and 4.5% to 5% held by the top ten. Sequencing was performed on peripheral blood. All receptors come from a woman of 80 years or more with acute or convalescent COVID-19. CDR3s include the opening cysteine and the closing phenylalanine or tryptophan. D genes are given only for firm matches. The size of a clone is reported for some rows only, either as once, few or many, or as a class for expanded clones.

clone_size: .
v_call: TRBV11-2
j_call: TRBJ1-2
d_call: TRBD1
cdr3_nt: TGTGCCAGCAGCATACACGGACAGGGAAACTATGGCTACACCTTC
cdr3_aa: CASSIHGQGNYGYTF

clone_size: .
v_call: TRBV9
j_call: TRBJ2-2
d_call: TRBD1
cdr3_nt: TGTGCCAGCACCCTGACCGGGACAGGCTCCACCGGGGAGCTGTTTTTT
cdr3_aa: CASTLTGTGSTGELFF

clone_size: .
v_call: TRBV6-5
j_call: TRBJ2-7
d_call: .
cdr3_nt: TGTGCCAGCAGTCGACAGTGGGGTTCGTCCGAGCAGTACTTC
cdr3_aa: CASSRQWGSSEQYF

clone_size: .
v_call: TRBV27
j_call: TRBJ2-7
d_call: TRBD2
cdr3_nt: TGTGCCAGCAGTACACGGGGACTAGCGGGAGAGGCATACGAGCAGTACTTC
cdr3_aa: CASSTRGLAGEAYEQYF

clone_size: .
v_call: TRBV18
j_call: TRBJ1-1
d_call: .
cdr3_nt: TGTGCCAGCTCACCGGCACAGGGGAACACTGAAGCTTTCTTT
cdr3_aa: CASSPAQGNTEAFF

clone_size: few
v_call: TRBV12-3/TRBV12-4
j_call: TRBJ2-1
d_call: .
cdr3_nt: TGTGCCAGCAGTTATCAGAGGAGCGAGCAGTTCTTC
cdr3_aa: CASSYQRSEQFF

clone_size: .
v_call: TRBV6-5
j_call: TRBJ2-7
d_call: TRBD1
cdr3_nt: TGTGCCAGCAGTTACCGTATCGGGACAGGGCTTGGCGAGCAGTACTTC
cdr3_aa: CASSYRIGTGLGEQYF

clone_size: .
v_call: TRBV20-1
j_call: TRBJ1-4
d_call: .
cdr3_nt: TGCAGTGCTAGTCCCGGGGGTTTTGAAAAACTGTTTTTT
cdr3_aa: CSASPGGFEKLFF

clone_size: few
v_call: TRBV6-2/TRBV6-3
j_call: TRBJ2-2
d_call: .
cdr3_nt: TGTGCCAGCAGTTACTCGAGAACAGGTGGCACCGGGGAGCTGTTTTTT
cdr3_aa: CASSYSRTGGTGELFF

clone_size: .
v_call: TRBV5-4
j_call: TRBJ1-1
d_call: .
cdr3_nt: TGTGCCAGCAGCTTAAATCTACCGGGAACTGAAGCTTTCTTT
cdr3_aa: CASSLNLPGTEAFF

clone_size: .
v_call: TRBV12-3/TRBV12-4
j_call: TRBJ1-6
d_call: .
cdr3_nt: TGTGCCAGCAGTTTTCAGTTTAATTCACCCCTCCACTTT
cdr3_aa: CASSFQFNSPLHF

clone_size: .
v_call: TRBV6-1
j_call: TRBJ1-5
d_call: .
cdr3_nt: TGTGCCAGCAGTGACCCTCCTCAGCCCCAGCATTTT
cdr3_aa: CASSDPPQPQHF

clone_size: .
v_call: TRBV5-4
j_call: TRBJ2-3
d_call: .
cdr3_nt: TGTGCCAGCAGCCCCCAGCAGGGAAGCACAGATACGCAGTATTTT
cdr3_aa: CASSPQQGSTDTQYF

clone_size: .
v_call: TRBV9
j_call: TRBJ2-7
d_call: .
cdr3_nt: TGTGCCAGCAGCGTAGCCCCGACTTACTCCTACGAGCAGTACTTC
cdr3_aa: CASSVAPTYSYEQYF

clone_size: .
v_call: TRBV5-6
j_call: TRBJ2-1
d_call: .
cdr3_nt: TGTGCCAGCAGTGCCGGGGAGCGGGTATACAATGAGCAGTTCTTC
cdr3_aa: CASSAGERVYNEQFF

clone_size: .
v_call: TRBV18
j_call: TRBJ1-5
d_call: .
cdr3_nt: TGTGCCAGTTCCGACGAGGGCGGACAGCCCCAGCATTTT
cdr3_aa: CASSDEGGQPQHF

clone_size: .
v_call: TRBV5-1
j_call: TRBJ2-5
d_call: TRBD1
cdr3_nt: TGCGCCAGCAGCCCTGAAACAGGGGGCTGGGAGACCCAGTACTTC
cdr3_aa: CASSPETGGWETQYF

clone_size: .
v_call: TRBV3-1/TRBV3-2
j_call: TRBJ2-5
d_call: TRBD2
cdr3_nt: TGTGCCAGCAGCCAACGCGGGAGCGAGGAGACCCAGTACTTC
cdr3_aa: CASSQRGSEETQYF

clone_size: .
v_call: TRBV7-9
j_call: TRBJ1-1
d_call: .
cdr3_nt: TGTGCCAGCAGCGCACAGGGTGGGAACACTGAAGCTTTCTTT
cdr3_aa: CASSAQGGNTEAFF

clone_size: .
v_call: TRBV5-1
j_call: TRBJ2-1
d_call: TRBD2
cdr3_nt: TGCGCCAGCAGCTTCTTAGCGGGACGTCTCTACAATGAGCAGTTCTTC
cdr3_aa: CASSFLAGRLYNEQFF

clone_size: .
v_call: TRBV2
j_call: TRBJ2-3
d_call: .
cdr3_nt: TGTGCCGTAAGGACAGCATCTAGCACAGATACGCAGTATTTT
cdr3_aa: CAVRTASSTDTQYF

clone_size: once
v_call: TRBV27
j_call: TRBJ2-2
d_call: .
cdr3_nt: TGTGCCAGCAGTTTATGGAACCCTCAGGGCTCCGGGGAGCTGTTTTTT
cdr3_aa: CASSLWNPQGSGELFF

clone_size: .
v_call: TRBV15
j_call: TRBJ1-1
d_call: TRBD1
cdr3_nt: TGTGCCACCAGCAGTATCGACAGGGGGACTGAAGCTTTCTTT
cdr3_aa: CATSSIDRGTEAFF

clone_size: .
v_call: TRBV27
j_call: TRBJ1-1
d_call: TRBD1
cdr3_nt: TGTGCCAGCAGCCTCACTCAGACAGGGGGGACTGAAGCTTTCTTT
cdr3_aa: CASSLTQTGGTEAFF

clone_size: few
v_call: TRBV20-1
j_call: TRBJ2-1
d_call: TRBD2
cdr3_nt: TGCAGTGCTAGTTTGCTAGCGGGAGGTCTTGAGCAGTTCTTC
cdr3_aa: CSASLLAGGLEQFF

clone_size: .
v_call: TRBV20-1
j_call: TRBJ2-1
d_call: .
cdr3_nt: TGCAGTGTCCCGGGGTACAATGAGCAGTTCTTC
cdr3_aa: CSVPGYNEQFF

clone_size: .
v_call: TRBV5-1
j_call: TRBJ2-7
d_call: .
cdr3_nt: TGCGCCAGCAGCCCGGTCGGGGGCTCCTACGAGCAGTACTTC
cdr3_aa: CASSPVGGSYEQYF

clone_size: once
v_call: TRBV6-6
j_call: TRBJ2-3
d_call: .
cdr3_nt: TGTGCCAGCGAAAGGGGTTCCCCAGATACGCAGTATTTT
cdr3_aa: CASERGSPDTQYF

clone_size: .
v_call: TRBV6-5
j_call: TRBJ1-3
d_call: .
cdr3_nt: TGTGCCAGCACCGCCCCCGGGAGTGGTAACACCATATATTTT
cdr3_aa: CASTAPGSGNTIYF

clone_size: .
v_call: TRBV7-6
j_call: TRBJ1-2
d_call: .
cdr3_nt: TGTGCCAGCAGCTTAGGAATACAGGGCCCCTATGGCTACACCTTC
cdr3_aa: CASSLGIQGPYGYTF

clone_size: .
v_call: TRBV7-8
j_call: TRBJ2-1
d_call: .
cdr3_nt: TGTGCCAGCAGCCTCTCTAGCGAGAGCTACAATGAGCAGTTCTTC
cdr3_aa: CASSLSSESYNEQFF

clone_size: .
v_call: TRBV19
j_call: TRBJ2-5
d_call: TRBD1
cdr3_nt: TGTGCCAGTAGTATAGGACAGGGGGCCGGGGAGACCCAGTACTTC
cdr3_aa: CASSIGQGAGETQYF

clone_size: few
v_call: TRBV18
j_call: TRBJ2-1
d_call: TRBD2
cdr3_nt: TGTGCCAGCTCACCTAACTCCGGGACTAGCGGGCGCAATGAGCAGTTCTTC
cdr3_aa: CASSPNSGTSGRNEQFF

clone_size: .
v_call: TRBV6-2/TRBV6-3
j_call: TRBJ2-7
d_call: TRBD2
cdr3_nt: TGTGCCAGCAGTGGCGGGAGTAGGTTGGGCGAGCAGTACTTC
cdr3_aa: CASSGGSRLGEQYF

clone_size: .
v_call: TRBV7-8
j_call: TRBJ1-1
d_call: .
cdr3_nt: TGTGCCAGCAGCTTGTACAGGGTGAACACTGAAGCTTTCTTT
cdr3_aa: CASSLYRVNTEAFF

clone_size: .
v_call: TRBV28
j_call: TRBJ2-5
d_call: TRBD2
cdr3_nt: TGTGCCAGCAGTCCGTATGGGCGGGGGTTAGGCGAGACCCAGTACTTC
cdr3_aa: CASSPYGRGLGETQYF

clone_size: once
v_call: TRBV9
j_call: TRBJ2-1
d_call: TRBD1
cdr3_nt: TGTGCCAGCAGCATTCTCCCCGAGGGGGCCCAGTTCTTC
cdr3_aa: CASSILPEGAQFF

clone_size: few
v_call: TRBV29-1
j_call: TRBJ2-6
d_call: .
cdr3_nt: TGCAGCGTGGGGCTTGGCTCTGGGGCCAACGTCCTGACTTTC
cdr3_aa: CSVGLGSGANVLTF

clone_size: .
v_call: TRBV12-3/TRBV12-4
j_call: TRBJ2-7
d_call: TRBD2
cdr3_nt: TGTGCCAGCAGTTTACAGCGGGAGGGCCCGCGGTACTTC
cdr3_aa: CASSLQREGPRYF

clone_size: few
v_call: TRBV30
j_call: TRBJ1-6
d_call: .
cdr3_nt: TGTGCCTGGATGGAGGGAAGCAATTCACCCCTCCACTTT
cdr3_aa: CAWMEGSNSPLHF

clone_size: .
v_call: TRBV28
j_call: TRBJ1-5
d_call: .
cdr3_nt: TGTGCCAGCAGTTTACCAGGGGCCCTCAATCAGCCCCAGCATTTT
cdr3_aa: CASSLPGALNQPQHF

clone_size: .
v_call: TRBV19
j_call: TRBJ1-1
d_call: .
cdr3_nt: TGTGCCAGTAGTATAGCGCAGGGCCACACTGAAGCTTTCTTT
cdr3_aa: CASSIAQGHTEAFF

clone_size: .
v_call: TRBV13
j_call: TRBJ2-3
d_call: TRBD2
cdr3_nt: TGTGCCAGCAGCGAAAAAAGACTAGCGAGGCTCCCAGATACGCAGTATTTT
cdr3_aa: CASSEKRLARLPDTQYF

clone_size: .
v_call: TRBV27
j_call: TRBJ2-7
d_call: TRBD2
cdr3_nt: TGTGCCAGCAGTTTAGTCGGGAGGCTGCGCGAGCAGTACTTC
cdr3_aa: CASSLVGRLREQYF

clone_size: once
v_call: TRBV6-5
j_call: TRBJ1-4
d_call: .
cdr3_nt: TGTGCCAGCAGCCCCACAGGGAGAGAAAATGAAAAACTGTTTTTT
cdr3_aa: CASSPTGRENEKLFF

clone_size: .
v_call: TRBV10-3
j_call: TRBJ1-3
d_call: .
cdr3_nt: TGTGCCATCAGTACAGGGTTGGGAAACACCATATATTTT
cdr3_aa: CAISTGLGNTIYF